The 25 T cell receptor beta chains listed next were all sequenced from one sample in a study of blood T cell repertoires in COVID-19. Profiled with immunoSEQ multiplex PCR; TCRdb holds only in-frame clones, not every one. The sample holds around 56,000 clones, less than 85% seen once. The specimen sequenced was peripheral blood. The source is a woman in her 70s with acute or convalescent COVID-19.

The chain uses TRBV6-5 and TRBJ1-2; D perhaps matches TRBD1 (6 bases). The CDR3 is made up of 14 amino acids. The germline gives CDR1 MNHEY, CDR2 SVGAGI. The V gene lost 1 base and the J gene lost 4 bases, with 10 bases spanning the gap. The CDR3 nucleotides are TGTGCCAGCAGTTACTTACAGGGTGGCTATGGCTACACCTTC. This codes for CASSYLQGGYGYTF.

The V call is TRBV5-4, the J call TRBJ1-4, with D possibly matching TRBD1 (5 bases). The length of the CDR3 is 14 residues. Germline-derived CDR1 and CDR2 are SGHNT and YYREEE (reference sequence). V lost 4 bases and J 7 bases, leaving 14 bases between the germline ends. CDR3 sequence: CASSLRGTGEKLFF. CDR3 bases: TGTGCCAGCAGCCTCAGAGGTACAGGTGAAAAACTGTTTTTT.

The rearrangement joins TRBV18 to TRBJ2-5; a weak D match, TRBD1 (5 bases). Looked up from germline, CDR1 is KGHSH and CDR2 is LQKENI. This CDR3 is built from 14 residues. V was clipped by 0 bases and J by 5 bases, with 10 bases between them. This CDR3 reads CASSPPQGKETQYF. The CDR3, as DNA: TGTGCCAGCTCACCACCTCAGGGAAAGGAGACCCAGTACTTC.

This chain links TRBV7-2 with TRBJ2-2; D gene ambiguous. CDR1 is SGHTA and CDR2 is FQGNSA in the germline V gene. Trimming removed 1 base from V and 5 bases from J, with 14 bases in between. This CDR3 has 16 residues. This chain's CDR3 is CASSLGVRLRTGELFF. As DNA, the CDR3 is TGTGCCAGCAGCTTAGGTGTGCGGCTCCGGACCGGGGAGCTGTTTTTT.

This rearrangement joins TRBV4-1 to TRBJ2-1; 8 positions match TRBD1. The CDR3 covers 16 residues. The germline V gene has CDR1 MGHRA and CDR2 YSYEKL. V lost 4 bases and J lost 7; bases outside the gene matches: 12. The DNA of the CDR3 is TGCGCCAGCAGCCCCCACCCACAGGGGGGTTTAAATGAGCAGTTCTTC. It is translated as CASSPHPQGGLNEQFF.

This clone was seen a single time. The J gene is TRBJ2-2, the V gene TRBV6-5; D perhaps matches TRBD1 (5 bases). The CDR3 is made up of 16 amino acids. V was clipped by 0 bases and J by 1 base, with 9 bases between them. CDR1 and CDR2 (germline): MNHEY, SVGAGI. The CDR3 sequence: CASSYSPGLNTGELFF. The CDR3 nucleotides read TGTGCCAGCAGTTACTCGCCAGGGTTGAACACCGGGGAGCTGTTTTTT.

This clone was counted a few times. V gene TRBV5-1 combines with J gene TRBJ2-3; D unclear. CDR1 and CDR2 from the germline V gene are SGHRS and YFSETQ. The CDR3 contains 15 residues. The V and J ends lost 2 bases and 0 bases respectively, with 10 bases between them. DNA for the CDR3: TGCGCCAGCAGCTTCGGGTCCTCTAGCACAGATACGCAGTATTTT. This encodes CASSFGSSSTDTQYF.

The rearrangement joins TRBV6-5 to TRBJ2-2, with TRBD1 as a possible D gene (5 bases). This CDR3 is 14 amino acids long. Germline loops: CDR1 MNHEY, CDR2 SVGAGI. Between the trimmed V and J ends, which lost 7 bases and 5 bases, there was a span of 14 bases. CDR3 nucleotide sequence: TGTGCCAGCACCATGGGGCCAGCAACCGGGGAGCTGTTTTTT. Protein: CASTMGPATGELFF.

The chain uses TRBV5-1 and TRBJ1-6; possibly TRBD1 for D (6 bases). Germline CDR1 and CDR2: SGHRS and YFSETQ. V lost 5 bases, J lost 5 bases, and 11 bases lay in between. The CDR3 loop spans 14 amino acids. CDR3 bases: TGCGCCAGCAGTGGTGGACAGAATAATTCACCCCTCCACTTT. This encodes CASSGGQNNSPLHF.

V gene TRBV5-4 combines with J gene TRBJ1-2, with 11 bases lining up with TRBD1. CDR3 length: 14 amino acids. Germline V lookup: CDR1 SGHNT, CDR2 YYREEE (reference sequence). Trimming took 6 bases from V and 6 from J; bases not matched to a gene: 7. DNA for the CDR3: TGTGCCAGCACCGGACAGGGGGCGCGTGATGGCTACACCTTC. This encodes CASTGQGARDGYTF.

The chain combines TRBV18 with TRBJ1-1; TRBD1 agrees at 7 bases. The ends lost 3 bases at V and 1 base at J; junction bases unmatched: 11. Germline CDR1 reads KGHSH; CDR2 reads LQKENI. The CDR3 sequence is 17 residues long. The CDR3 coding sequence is TGTGCCAGCTCACCCTGGATGGACAGGACACCGAACACTGAAGCTTTCTTT. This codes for CASSPWMDRTPNTEAFF.

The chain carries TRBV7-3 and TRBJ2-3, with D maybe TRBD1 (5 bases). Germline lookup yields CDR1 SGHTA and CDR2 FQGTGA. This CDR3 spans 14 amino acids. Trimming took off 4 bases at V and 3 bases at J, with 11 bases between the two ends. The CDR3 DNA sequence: TGTGCCAGCAGCTGGGGCAGACCGACAGATACGCAGTATTTT. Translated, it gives CASSWGRPTDTQYF. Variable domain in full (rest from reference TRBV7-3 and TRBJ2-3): GAGVSQTPSNKVTEKGKYVELRCDPISGHTALYWYRQSLGQGPEFLIYFQGTGAADDSGLPNDRFFAVRPEGSVSTLKIQRTERGDSAVYLCASSWGRPTDTQYFGPGTRLTVL.

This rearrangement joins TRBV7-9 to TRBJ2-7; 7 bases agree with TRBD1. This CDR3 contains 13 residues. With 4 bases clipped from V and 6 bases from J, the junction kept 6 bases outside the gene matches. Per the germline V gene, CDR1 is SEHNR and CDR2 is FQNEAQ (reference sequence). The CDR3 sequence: CASSSDRIVEQYF. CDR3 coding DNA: TGTGCCAGCAGCTCGGACAGGATTGTCGAGCAGTACTTC.

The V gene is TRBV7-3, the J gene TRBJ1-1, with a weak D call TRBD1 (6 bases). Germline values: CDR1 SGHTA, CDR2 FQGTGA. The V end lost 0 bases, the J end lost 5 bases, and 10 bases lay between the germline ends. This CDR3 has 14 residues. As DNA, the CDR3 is TGTGCCAGCAGCTTAACGGGGGCAAGGACTGAAGCTTTCTTT. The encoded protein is CASSLTGARTEAFF. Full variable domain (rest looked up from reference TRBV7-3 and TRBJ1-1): GAGVSQTPSNKVTEKGKYVELRCDPISGHTALYWYRQSLGQGPEFLIYFQGTGAADDSGLPNDRFFAVRPEGSVSTLKIQRTERGDSAVYLCASSLTGARTEAFFGQGTRLTVV.

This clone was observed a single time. The CDR3 region is CASNDYMNTEAFF. Written as DNA, the CDR3 is TGTGCCAGCAACGACTATATGAACACTGAAGCTTTCTTT. The V and J genes are TRBV6-5 and TRBJ1-1; D unclear. Per germline, CDR1 MNHEY and CDR2 SVGAGI. The CDR3 is 13 residues long. V lost 7 bases, J lost 0 bases, and 9 bases lay in between.

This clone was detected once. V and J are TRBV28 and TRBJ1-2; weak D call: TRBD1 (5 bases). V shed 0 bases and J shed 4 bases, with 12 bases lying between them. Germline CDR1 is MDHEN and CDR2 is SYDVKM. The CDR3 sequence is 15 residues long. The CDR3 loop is CASSLWGGLSYGYTF. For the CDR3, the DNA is TGTGCCAGCAGTTTATGGGGGGGGTTGAGCTATGGCTACACCTTC.

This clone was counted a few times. CDR3 loop: CASSTPSGGVLTYNEQFF. The CDR3 bases are TGCGCCAGCAGCACCCCAAGCGGGGGGGTACTAACCTACAATGAGCAGTTCTTC. V gene TRBV5-1 combines with J gene TRBJ2-1; TRBD2 aligns across 10 bases. J was trimmed by 2 bases and V by 4 bases; bases with no gene match: 12. Germline V gene sequence: CDR1 SGHRS, CDR2 YFSETQ. The CDR3 has 18 amino acids.

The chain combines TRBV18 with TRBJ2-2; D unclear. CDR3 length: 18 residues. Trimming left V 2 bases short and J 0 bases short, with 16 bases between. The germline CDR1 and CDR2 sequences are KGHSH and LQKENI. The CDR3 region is CASSPKALGRTNTGELFF. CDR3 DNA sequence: TGTGCCAGCTCACCAAAGGCGTTGGGCAGGACGAACACCGGGGAGCTGTTTTTT.

CDR3 coding DNA: TGTGCCAGCAGCTTGGGTGGGGGGGCCACAGATACGCAGTATTTT. Translation gives CASSLGGGATDTQYF. This chain links TRBV5-8 with TRBJ2-3, with D possibly TRBD2 on 7 matching bases. This CDR3 contains 15 residues. Germline loops: CDR1 SGHTS, CDR2 YDEGEE. The V end was cut by 0 bases, the J end by 2 bases, with 10 bases between.

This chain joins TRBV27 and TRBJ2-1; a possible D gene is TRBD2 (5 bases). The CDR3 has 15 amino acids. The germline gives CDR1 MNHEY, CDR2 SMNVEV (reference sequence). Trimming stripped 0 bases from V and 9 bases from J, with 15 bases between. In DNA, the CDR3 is TGTGCCAGCAGTTTATCGGCGGTTTACAGCGGTGAGCAGTTCTTC. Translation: CASSLSAVYSGEQFF.

In nucleotides, the CDR3 is TGTGCCAGCAGCTTACAAGGAAACACCATATATTTT. This sequence encodes CASSLQGNTIYF. V is TRBV7-9 and J is TRBJ1-3; D is ambiguous. Trimming left V 2 bases short and J 4 bases short, with 3 bases between. This CDR3 comprises 12 residues. CDR1 and CDR2 (germline): SEHNR, FQNEAQ (reference sequence).

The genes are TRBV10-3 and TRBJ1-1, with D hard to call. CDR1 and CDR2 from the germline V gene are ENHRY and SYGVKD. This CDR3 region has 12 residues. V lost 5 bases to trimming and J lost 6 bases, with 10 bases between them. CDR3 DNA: TGTGCCATCAGTACAGTCACCGCTGAAGCTTTCTTT. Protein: CAISTVTAEAFF.

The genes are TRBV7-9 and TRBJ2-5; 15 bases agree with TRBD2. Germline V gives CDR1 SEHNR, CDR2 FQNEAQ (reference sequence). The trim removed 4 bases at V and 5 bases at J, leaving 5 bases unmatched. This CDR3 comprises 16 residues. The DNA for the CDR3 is TGTGCCAGCAGCTACGGACTAGCGGGGGGGCTCGAGACCCAGTACTTC. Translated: CASSYGLAGGLETQYF.

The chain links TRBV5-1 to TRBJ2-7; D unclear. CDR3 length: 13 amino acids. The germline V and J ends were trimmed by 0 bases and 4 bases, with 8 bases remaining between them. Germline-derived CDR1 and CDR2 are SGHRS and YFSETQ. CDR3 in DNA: TGCGCCAGCAGCTTGGGGGCATCGTACGAGCAGTACGTC. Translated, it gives CASSLGASYEQYV.

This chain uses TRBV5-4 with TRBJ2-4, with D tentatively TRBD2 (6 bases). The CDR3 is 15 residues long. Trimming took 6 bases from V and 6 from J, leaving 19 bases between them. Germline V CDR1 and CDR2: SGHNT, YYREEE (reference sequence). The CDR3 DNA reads TGTGCCAGCACCCTAGGTGGGGGACTTAGAAACATTCAGTACTTC. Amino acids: CASTLGGGLRNIQYF.